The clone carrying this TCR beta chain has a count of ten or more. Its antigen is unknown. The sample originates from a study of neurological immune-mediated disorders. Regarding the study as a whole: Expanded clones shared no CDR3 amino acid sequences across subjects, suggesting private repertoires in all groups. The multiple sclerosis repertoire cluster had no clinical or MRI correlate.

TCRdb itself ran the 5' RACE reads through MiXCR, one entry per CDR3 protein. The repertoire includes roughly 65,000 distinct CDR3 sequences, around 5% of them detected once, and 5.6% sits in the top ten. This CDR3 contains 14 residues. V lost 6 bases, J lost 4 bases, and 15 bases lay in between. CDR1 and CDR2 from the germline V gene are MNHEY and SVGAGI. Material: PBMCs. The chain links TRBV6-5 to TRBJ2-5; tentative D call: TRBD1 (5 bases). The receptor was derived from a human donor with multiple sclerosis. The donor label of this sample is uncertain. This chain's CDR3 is CASSLRALRETQYF. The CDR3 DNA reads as TGTGCCAGCAGCCTCAGGGCTTTGAGAGAGACCCAGTACTTC.